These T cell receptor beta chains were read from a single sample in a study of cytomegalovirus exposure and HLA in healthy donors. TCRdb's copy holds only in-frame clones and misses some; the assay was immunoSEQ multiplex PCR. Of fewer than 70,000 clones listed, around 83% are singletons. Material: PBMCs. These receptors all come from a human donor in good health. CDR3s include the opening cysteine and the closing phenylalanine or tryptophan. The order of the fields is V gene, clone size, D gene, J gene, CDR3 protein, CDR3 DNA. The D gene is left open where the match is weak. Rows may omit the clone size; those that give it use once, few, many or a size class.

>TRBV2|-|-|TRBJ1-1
CASSEWVAEAKPRNTEAFF
TGTGCCAGCAGTGAGTGGGTGGCAGAAGCGAAGCCGAGGAACACTGAAGCTTTCTTT
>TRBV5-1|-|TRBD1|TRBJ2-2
CASSTRDSSTGELFF
TGCGCCAGCAGCACCCGGGACAGTTCCACCGGGGAGCTGTTTTTT
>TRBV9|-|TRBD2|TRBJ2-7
CASSVTGLAGAEQYF
TGTGCCAGCAGCGTAACAGGACTAGCGGGGGCCGAGCAGTACTTC
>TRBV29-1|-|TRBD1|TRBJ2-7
CSGGQATYEQYF
TGCAGCGGGGGACAGGCGACCTACGAGCAGTACTTC
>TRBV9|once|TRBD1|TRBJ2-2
CASSRGQGERGELFF
TGTGCCAGCAGCAGAGGACAGGGAGAACGCGGGGAGCTGTTTTTT
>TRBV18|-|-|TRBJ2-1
CASSTLIVSSYNEQFF
TGTGCCAGCTCAACTCTTATCGTGAGCTCCTACAATGAGCAGTTCTTC
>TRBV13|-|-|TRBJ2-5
CASSLVAGMETQYF
TGTGCCAGCAGCTTAGTGGCAGGGATGGAGACCCAGTACTTC
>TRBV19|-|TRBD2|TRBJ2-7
CASSLRLAGGLYEQYF
TGTGCCAGTAGTCTCCGACTAGCGGGGGGTCTCTACGAGCAGTACTTC
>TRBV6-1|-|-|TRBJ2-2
CASSIRVSGELFF
TGTGCCAGCAGCATCAGGGTTTCCGGGGAGCTGTTTTTT
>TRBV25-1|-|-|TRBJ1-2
CASSARDNSYTF
TGTGCCAGCAGTGCCAGGGATAATAGCTACACCTTC
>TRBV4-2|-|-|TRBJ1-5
CASSQDLSNQPQHF
TGTGCCAGCAGCCAAGATTTAAGCAATCAGCCCCAGCATTTT
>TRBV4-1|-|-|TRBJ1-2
CASSQGPGNLYGYTF
TGCGCCAGCAGCCAAGGTCCAGGGAATTTATATGGCTACACCTTC
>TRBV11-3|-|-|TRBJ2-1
CASSPTRNNEQFF
TGTGCCAGCAGCCCCACTAGGAACAATGAGCAGTTCTTC
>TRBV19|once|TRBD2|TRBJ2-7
CASMGDERGVEQYF
TGTGCCAGTATGGGAGACGAGCGGGGGGTCGAGCAGTACTTC
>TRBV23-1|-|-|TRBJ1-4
CASSQFRWGVDPNEKLFF
TGCGCCAGCAGTCAATTCCGTTGGGGGGTCGATCCTAATGAAAAACTGTTTTTT
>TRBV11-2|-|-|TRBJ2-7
CASSSLSYEQYF
TGTGCCAGCAGCTCCCTCTCCTACGAGCAGTACTTC
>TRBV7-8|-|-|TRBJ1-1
CASSLKDRASPGGNTEAFF
TGTGCCAGCAGCTTGAAGGACAGAGCGTCTCCCGGAGGGAACACTGAAGCTTTCTTT
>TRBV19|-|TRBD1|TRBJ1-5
CASTPRTGGNQPQHF
TGTGCCAGTACCCCCCGGACAGGGGGCAATCAGCCCCAGCATTTT
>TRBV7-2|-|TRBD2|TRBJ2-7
CASSPGTSGRGGPSYEQYF
TGTGCCAGCAGCCCCGGGACTAGCGGGAGGGGGGGTCCGTCCTACGAGCAGTACTTC
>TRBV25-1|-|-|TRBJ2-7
CASSETGDSYEQYF
TGTGCCAGCAGTGAAACGGGTGACTCCTACGAGCAGTACTTC
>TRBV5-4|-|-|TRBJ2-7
CASSRDGYNSYEQYF
TGTGCCAGCAGCCGTGATGGTTACAACTCCTACGAGCAGTACTTC
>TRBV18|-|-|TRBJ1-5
CASSPPAGSNQPQHF
TGTGCCAGCTCACCACCGGCAGGGTCCAATCAGCCCCAGCATTTT
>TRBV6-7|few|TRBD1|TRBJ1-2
CASSGPDRHFYGYTF
TGTGCCAGCAGTGGACCGGACAGGCACTTCTATGGCTACACCTTC
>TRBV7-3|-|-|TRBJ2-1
CASSLGAGPYNEQFF
TGTGCCAGCAGCTTAGGGGCTGGGCCCTACAATGAGCAGTTCTTC
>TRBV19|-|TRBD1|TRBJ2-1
CASRGTGGAGEQFF
TGTGCCAGTAGGGGGACAGGGGGCGCGGGTGAGCAGTTCTTC
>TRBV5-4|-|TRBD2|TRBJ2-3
CASSPGGAGGGDTQYF
TGTGCCAGCAGCCCCGGCGGAGCGGGGGGAGGGGATACGCAGTATTTT
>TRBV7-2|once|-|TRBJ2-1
CASSYAADSYNEQFF
TGTGCCAGCAGCTACGCGGCGGATTCCTACAATGAGCAGTTCTTC
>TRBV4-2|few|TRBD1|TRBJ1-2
CASSSTDRGFSYGYTF
TGTGCCAGCAGCTCAACCGACAGGGGCTTTAGCTATGGCTACACCTTC
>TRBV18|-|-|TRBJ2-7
CASSPIVSGQQYEQYF
TGTGCCAGCTCACCCATAGTTTCCGGACAACAATACGAGCAGTACTTC
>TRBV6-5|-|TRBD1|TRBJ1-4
CASSQQGATNEKLFF
TGTGCCAGCAGCCAGCAGGGGGCAACTAATGAAAAACTGTTTTTT
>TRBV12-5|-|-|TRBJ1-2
CASGLGLGGYTF
TGTGCTAGTGGTTTGGGGCTTGGTGGCTACACCTTC
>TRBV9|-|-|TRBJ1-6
CASSVRDTRSPLHF
TGTGCCAGCAGCGTTCGGGACACTCGGTCACCCCTCCACTTT
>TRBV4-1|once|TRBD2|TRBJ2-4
CASSQGLAGGVAKNIQYF
TGCGCCAGCAGCCAGGGACTAGCGGGAGGGGTAGCCAAAAACATTCAGTACTTC
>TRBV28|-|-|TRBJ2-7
CASRGHRSLYEQYF
TGTGCCAGCAGAGGACACCGTTCTTTATACGAGCAGTACTTC
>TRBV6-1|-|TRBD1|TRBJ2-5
CASSESNRGGETQYF
TGTGCCAGCAGTGAATCTAACAGGGGTGGAGAGACCCAGTACTTC